This TCR beta chain derives from a study of T cells in localized non-small cell lung cancer. Using immunoSEQ multiplex PCR, the repertoire was profiled, and TCRdb retains in-frame clones only, with some absent. The sample has under 3,000 clones; approximately 40% are singletons. General study results and limits: Adjacent uninvolved lung tissue had the highest T cell clonality, exceeding tumor. Detection in adjacent lung was observed for a median around 50 of the top 100 tumor clones. Those with higher blood T cell density had longer overall survival.

About this clone: No antigen is known for it.

The source is a male donor at least 60 years old with stage I squamous cell lung carcinoma. Specimen: lung tumor tissue, collected before any cancer treatment.

The CDR3 loop is CASSQDVESAVLYEQYF. CDR3 coding DNA: TGCGCCAGCAGCCAAGATGTTGAATCAGCGGTATTATACGAGCAGTACTTC. The genes are TRBV4-1 and TRBJ2-7; TRBD2 might be the D (5 bases). Germline V lookup: CDR1 MGHRA, CDR2 YSYEKL. This CDR3 has 17 amino acids. Trimming took 0 bases from V and 4 from J, leaving 19 bases between them.